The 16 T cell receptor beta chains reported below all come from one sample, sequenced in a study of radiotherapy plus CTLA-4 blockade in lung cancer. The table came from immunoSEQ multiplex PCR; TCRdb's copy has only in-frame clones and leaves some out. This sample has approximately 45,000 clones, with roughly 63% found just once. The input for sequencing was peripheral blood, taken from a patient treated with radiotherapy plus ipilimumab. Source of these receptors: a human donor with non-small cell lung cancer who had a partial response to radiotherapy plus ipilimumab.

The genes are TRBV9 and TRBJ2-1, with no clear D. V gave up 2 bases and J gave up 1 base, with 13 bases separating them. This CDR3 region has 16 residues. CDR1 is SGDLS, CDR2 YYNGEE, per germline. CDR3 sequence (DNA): TGTGCCAGCAGCGTCGGCGGTTCAAAGTCCTACAATGAGCAGTTCTTC. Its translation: CASSVGGSKSYNEQFF.

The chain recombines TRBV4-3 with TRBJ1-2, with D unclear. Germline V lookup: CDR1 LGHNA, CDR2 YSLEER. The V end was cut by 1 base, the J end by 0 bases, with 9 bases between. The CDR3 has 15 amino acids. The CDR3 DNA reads TGCGCCAGCAGCCAAGGGCGGACTTCTAACTATGGCTACACCTTC. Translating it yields CASSQGRTSNYGYTF.

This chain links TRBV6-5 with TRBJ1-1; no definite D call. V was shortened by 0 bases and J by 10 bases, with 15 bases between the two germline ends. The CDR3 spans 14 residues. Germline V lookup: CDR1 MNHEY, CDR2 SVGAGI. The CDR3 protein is CASSYSSGALGAFF. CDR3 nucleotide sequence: TGTGCCAGCAGTTACTCGTCGGGTGCCCTGGGAGCTTTCTTT.

This chain's CDR3 is CASSPPGSEQYF. In DNA, the CDR3 is TGTGCCAGCAGCCCTCCCGGTAGCGAGCAGTACTTC. The chain couples TRBV7-2 to TRBJ2-5, with D hard to call. The J call may not be correct, given that the DNA end is closer to TRBJ2-7. Germline V gene sequence: CDR1 SGHTA, CDR2 FQGNSA. This CDR3 is built from 12 residues.

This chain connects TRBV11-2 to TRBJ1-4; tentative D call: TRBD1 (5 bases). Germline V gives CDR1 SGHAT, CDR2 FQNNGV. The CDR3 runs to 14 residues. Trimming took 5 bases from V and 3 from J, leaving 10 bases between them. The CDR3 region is CASSMTVPNEKLFF. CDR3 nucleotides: TGTGCCAGCAGCATGACAGTACCTAATGAAAAACTGTTTTTT.

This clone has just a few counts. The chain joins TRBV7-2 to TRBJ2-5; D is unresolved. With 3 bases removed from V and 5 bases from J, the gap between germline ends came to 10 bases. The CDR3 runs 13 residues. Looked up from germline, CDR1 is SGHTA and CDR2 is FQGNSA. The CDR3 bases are TGTGCCAGCAGCTTTTCCTCTTCGGAGACCCAGTACTTC. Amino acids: CASSFSSSETQYF.

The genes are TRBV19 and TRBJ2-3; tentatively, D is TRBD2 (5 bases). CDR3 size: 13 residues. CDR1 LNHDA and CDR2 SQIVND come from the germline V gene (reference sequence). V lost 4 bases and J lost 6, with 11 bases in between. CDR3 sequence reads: CASSTRRSDTQYF. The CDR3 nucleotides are TGTGCCAGTAGTACTAGGAGGTCGGATACGCAGTATTTT. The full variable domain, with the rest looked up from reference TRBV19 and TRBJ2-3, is DGGITQSPKYLFRKEGQNVTLSCEQNLNHDAMYWYRQDPGQGLRLIYYSQIVNDFQKGDIAEGYSVSREKKESFPLTVTSAQKNPTAFYLCASSTRRSDTQYFGPGTRLTVL.

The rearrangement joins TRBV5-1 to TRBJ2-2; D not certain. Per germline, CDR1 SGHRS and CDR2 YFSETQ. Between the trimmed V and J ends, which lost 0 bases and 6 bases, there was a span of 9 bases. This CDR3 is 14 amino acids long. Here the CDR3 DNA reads TGCGCCAGCAGCTTGGGTGGAGCCTCCGGGGAGCTGTTTTTT. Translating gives CASSLGGASGELFF.

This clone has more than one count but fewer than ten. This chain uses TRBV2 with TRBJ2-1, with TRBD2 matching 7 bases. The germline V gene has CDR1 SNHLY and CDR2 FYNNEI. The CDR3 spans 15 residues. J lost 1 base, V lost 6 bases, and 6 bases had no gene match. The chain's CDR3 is CASSDLAESYNEQFF. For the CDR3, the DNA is TGTGCCAGCAGCGATCTAGCGGAGTCCTACAATGAGCAGTTCTTC. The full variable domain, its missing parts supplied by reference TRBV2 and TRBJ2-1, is EPEVTQTPSHQVTQMGQEVILRCVPISNHLYFYWYRQILGQKVEFLVSFYNNEISEKSEIFDDQFSVERPDGSNFTLKIRSTKLEDSAMYFCASSDLAESYNEQFFGPGTRLTVL.

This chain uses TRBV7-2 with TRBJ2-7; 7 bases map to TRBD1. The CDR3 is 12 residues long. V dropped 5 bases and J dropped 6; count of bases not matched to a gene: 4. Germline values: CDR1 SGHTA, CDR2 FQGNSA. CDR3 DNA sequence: TGTGCCAGCAGCGCGACAGGGACCGAGCAGTACTTC. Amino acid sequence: CASSATGTEQYF.

The CDR3 bases are TGTGCCAGCAGCTCGGGGGGGACAGTCAATGAAAAACTGTTTTTT. This gives the protein CASSSGGTVNEKLFF. The V call is TRBV7-9, the J call TRBJ1-4, with 7 bases aligning to TRBD1. Germline loops: CDR1 SEHNR, CDR2 FQNEAQ (reference sequence). Unmatched junction bases numbered 7, after V lost 4 bases and J lost 5 bases. This CDR3 spans 15 amino acids.

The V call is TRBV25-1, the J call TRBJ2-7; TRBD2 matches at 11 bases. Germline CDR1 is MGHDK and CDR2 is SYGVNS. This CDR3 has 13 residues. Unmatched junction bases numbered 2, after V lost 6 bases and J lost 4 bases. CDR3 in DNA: TGTGCCAGCAGACTAGCGGGGGCTTACGAGCAGTACTTC. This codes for CASRLAGAYEQYF.

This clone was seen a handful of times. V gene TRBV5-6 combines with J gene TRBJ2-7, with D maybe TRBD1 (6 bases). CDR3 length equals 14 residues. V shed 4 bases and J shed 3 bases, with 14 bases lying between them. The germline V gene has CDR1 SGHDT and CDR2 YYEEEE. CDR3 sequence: CASSTRTGNYEQYF. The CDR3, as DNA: TGTGCCAGCAGCACCAGAACAGGGAACTACGAGCAGTACTTC.

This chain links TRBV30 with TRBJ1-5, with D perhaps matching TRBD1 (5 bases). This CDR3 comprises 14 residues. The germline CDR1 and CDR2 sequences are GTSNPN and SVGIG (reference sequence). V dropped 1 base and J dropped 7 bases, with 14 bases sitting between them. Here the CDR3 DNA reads TGTGCCTGGAGTGCCCACCGGGGGAGACAGCCCCAGCATTTT. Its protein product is CAWSAHRGRQPQHF.

The CDR3: CASSQDYRVPPDEQFF. CDR3 DNA: TGTGCCAGCAGCCAAGACTACAGGGTACCCCCGGATGAGCAGTTCTTC. This chain connects TRBV4-2 to TRBJ2-1, with D perhaps TRBD1 (6 bases). V gave up 0 bases and J gave up 8 bases, with 17 bases separating them. Germline values: CDR1 LGHNA, CDR2 YNFKEQ. The CDR3 totals 16 residues.

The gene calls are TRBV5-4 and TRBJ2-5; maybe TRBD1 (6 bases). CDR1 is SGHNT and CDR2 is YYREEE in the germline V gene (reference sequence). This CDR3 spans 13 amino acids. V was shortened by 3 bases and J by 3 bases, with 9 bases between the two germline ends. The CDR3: CASSWNREETQYF. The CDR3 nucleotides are TGTGCCAGCAGCTGGAACAGGGAAGAGACCCAGTACTTC.